The T cell receptor beta chain described here comes from a study of cytomegalovirus exposure and HLA in healthy donors. Points from the study as a whole: Across donors, most TCRs were seen rarely, yet some public ones were widespread.

This clone occurred a few times. What it recognizes is unknown. In the PCR, 60 Vbeta and 13 Jbeta primers were used. Some clones are missing from TCRdb's copy, which holds only in-frame ones; the method was immunoSEQ multiplex PCR. The sample records roughly 73,000 clones, around 84% being singletons. This CDR3 spans 19 amino acids. V lost 4 bases and J 1 base, leaving 24 bases between the germline ends. Sequenced material: PBMCs. This chain connects TRBV5-3 to TRBJ1-3; no firm D call. TRBV5-3 counts as an open reading frame of uncertain function. The sequence was collected from a woman aged 50 to 60 in good health and CMV-seronegative. The CDR3 reads CARSAGYKEGGTSGNTIYF. The CDR3 DNA reads TGTGCCAGAAGCGCTGGTTATAAGGAGGGAGGAACGTCTGGAAACACCATATATTTT.